The 29 T cell receptor beta chains below all came from one sample that was sequenced in a study of response to subunit inactivated influenza vaccine. TCRdb reprocessed the RT-PCR reads via MiXCR and lists one record per CDR3 protein. The sample includes 450,000 to 500,000 distinct CDR3 sequences, about 10% seen only once; the top ten take 12%. The sequencing used PBMCs from blood, collected about 6 weeks after vaccination. These receptors were taken from a man in his fifties or sixties who received an inactivated influenza vaccine.

The CDR3 protein is CASSYLGQGDSPLHF. The CDR3 coding sequence is TGTGCCAGCAGTTACTTGGGACAGGGGGATTCACCCCTCCACTTT. V gene TRBV6-5 combines with J gene TRBJ1-6; TRBD1 matches 11 bases. The CDR3 has 15 residues. The germline CDR1 and CDR2 sequences are MNHEY and SVGAGI. J gave up 8 bases and V 1 base, and 1 base lay outside the gene matches.

This clonotype was counted at least ten times. V gene TRBV12-3 or TRBV12-4 combines with J gene TRBJ2-7; D remains unclear. There are 13 residues in the CDR3. V was trimmed by 6 bases and J by 1 base, leaving 10 bases between them. This CDR3 reads CASSPPASYEQYF. In DNA form, the CDR3 reads TGTGCCAGCAGCCCCCCTGCATCCTACGAGCAGTACTTC.

This clonotype was observed a handful of times. This chain uses TRBV5-1 with TRBJ2-7; 13 bases are shared with TRBD2. J gave up 5 bases and V 4 bases, and 9 bases lay outside the gene matches. Germline V CDR1 and CDR2: SGHRS, YFSETQ. There are 16 residues in the CDR3. CDR3 bases: TGCGCCAGCAGCAAAACATGGACTAGCGGGAGTAACGAGCAGTACTTC. Translated, it gives CASSKTWTSGSNEQYF.

This clonotype has a handful of counts. The chain couples TRBV12-3 or TRBV12-4 to TRBJ1-5, with D perhaps matching TRBD1 (5 bases). The CDR3 length is 16 residues. V was pared by 2 bases and J by 0 bases, with 11 bases between. The CDR3 loop reads CASSLPRGTSNQPQHF. Written as DNA, the CDR3 is TGTGCCAGCAGTTTACCTCGGGGGACTAGCAATCAGCCCCAGCATTTT.

This clonotype has at least ten counts. J is TRBJ2-2 and V is TRBV7-9; D possibly corresponds to TRBD2 (5 bases). The germline CDR1 and CDR2 sequences are SEHNR and FQNEAQ (reference sequence). The CDR3 totals 12 residues. Trimming shortened V by 6 bases and J by 3 bases, and 5 bases separated the two germline ends. CDR3 sequence reads: CASRLDTGELFF. Written as DNA, the CDR3 is TGTGCCAGCAGACTAGACACCGGGGAGCTGTTTTTT.

Ten or more counts support this clonotype. The genes are TRBV18 and TRBJ2-7; the D is unclear. In germline, CDR1 is KGHSH, CDR2 LQKENI. CDR3 length: 15 residues. V was clipped by 0 bases and J by 2 bases, with 11 bases between them. CDR3 amino acids: CASSPPDGFPYEQYF. DNA of the CDR3: TGTGCCAGCTCACCACCTGACGGATTTCCCTACGAGCAGTACTTC.

This clonotype was seen only a few times. The V and J genes are TRBV6-2 or TRBV6-3 and TRBJ2-7, with no clear D. This CDR3 has 13 amino acids. The V end was cut by 7 bases, the J end by 6 bases, with 16 bases between. Germline V gene lookup returns CDR1 MNHEY and CDR2 SVGEGT. CDR3 nucleotides: TGTGCCAGCAAGGCTAGTCCCTTGGTCGAGCAGTACTTC. Amino acid sequence: CASKASPLVEQYF.

The chain couples TRBV11-2 to TRBJ2-1, with D unresolved. The CDR3 spans 13 residues. V was clipped by 4 bases and J by 7 bases, with 11 bases between them. The germline V gene encodes CDR1 SGHAT and CDR2 FQNNGV. CDR3 loop: CASSSLNRNEQFF. The CDR3 nucleotides read TGTGCCAGCAGCTCCTTAAACCGGAATGAGCAGTTCTTC.

The genes are TRBV20-1 and TRBJ2-1, with TRBD2 matching over 11 bases. Germline CDR1 and CDR2: DFQATT and SNEGSKA (reference sequence). The V segment lost 1 base and the J segment 7 bases; nucleotides outside the gene matches: 9. The CDR3 sequence is 16 residues long. The CDR3 region is CSARALTSGKGNEQFF. CDR3 sequence (DNA): TGCAGTGCTAGAGCTCTGACTAGCGGGAAGGGTAATGAGCAGTTCTTC.

In this sample, this clonotype turned up many times. The genes are TRBV5-6 and TRBJ2-5, with unresolved D. The germline V and J ends were trimmed by 0 bases and 5 bases, with 14 bases remaining between them. Germline assignment: CDR1 SGHDT and CDR2 YYEEEE. The CDR3 is made up of 15 amino acids. The DNA of the CDR3 is TGTGCCAGCAGCTTGGGTACTGGAGAGGTGGAGACCCAGTACTTC. This gives the protein CASSLGTGEVETQYF.

The sample holds many counts of this clonotype. The chain joins TRBV29-1 to TRBJ2-5; D is perhaps TRBD2 (6 bases). The CDR3 contains 14 residues. The germline CDR1 and CDR2 sequences are SQVTM and ANQGSEA. Trimming removed 0 bases from V and 11 bases from J, with 19 bases in between. The CDR3 nucleotides are TGCAGCGTTGAAGATAGCTCCGGGGGAATGGCACAGTACTTC. It specifies CSVEDSSGGMAQYF. The entire variable domain, with the rest obtained from reference TRBV29-1 and TRBJ2-5, is as follows: SAVISQKPSRDICQRGTSLTIQCQVDSQVTMMFWYRQQPGQSLTLIATANQGSEATYESGFVIDKFPISRPNLTFSTLTVSNMSPEDSSIYLCSVEDSSGGMAQYFGPGTRLLVL.

This clonotype has only a few counts. This chain joins TRBV3-1 and TRBJ2-7; the D gene is possibly TRBD2 (6 bases). The CDR3 has 16 amino acids. Trimming removed 0 bases at V and 5 bases at J, with 17 bases between. Germline values: CDR1 LGHDT, CDR2 YNNKEL (reference sequence). The CDR3 DNA reads TGTGCCAGCAGCCAAGATCCGCTTGCGGGAATACACGAGCAGTACTTC. Its protein product is CASSQDPLAGIHEQYF.

There are a few counts of this clonotype. J is TRBJ2-3 and V is TRBV5-1; 12 positions agree with TRBD2. J lost 5 bases, V lost 1 base, and 5 bases had no gene match. The CDR3 is made up of 16 amino acids. Germline V gene lookup returns CDR1 SGHRS and CDR2 YFSETQ. CDR3 protein: CASSLKPGLAGDTQYF. The CDR3 DNA reads TGCGCCAGCAGCTTGAAACCGGGACTAGCGGGAGATACGCAGTATTTT.

This clonotype was counted a few times. This chain connects TRBV9 to TRBJ2-2, with D perhaps TRBD2 (5 bases). CDR3 length equals 14 residues. Trimming cost V 4 bases and J 1 base, with 8 bases left between them. Germline V gene sequence: CDR1 SGDLS, CDR2 YYNGEE. This CDR3 reads CASSIRGNTGELFF. Here the CDR3 DNA reads TGTGCCAGCAGCATCCGGGGGAACACCGGGGAGCTGTTTTTT.

This chain connects TRBV11-1 to TRBJ2-1; 11 nucleotides agree with TRBD2. The trim removed 1 base at V and 1 base at J, leaving 6 bases unmatched. The germline gives CDR1 SGHAT, CDR2 FQDESV (reference sequence). The CDR3 length is 18 residues. This CDR3 is CASSLVLAGGPSYNEQFF. The CDR3, as DNA: TGTGCCAGCAGCTTAGTCTTAGCGGGAGGGCCGTCCTACAATGAGCAGTTCTTC.

The V and J genes are TRBV7-2 and TRBJ2-7; possibly TRBD1 or TRBD2 for D (5 bases each). In germline, CDR1 is SGHTA, CDR2 FQGNSA. CDR3 size: 14 residues. Trimming left V 6 bases short and J 6 bases short, with 18 bases between. This CDR3 is CASSTRDRSAEQYF. The CDR3 DNA sequence: TGTGCCAGCAGTACACGGGACCGTTCAGCCGAGCAGTACTTC.

The CDR3 coding sequence is TGTGCCACCAGTGACCTACCACAGGGGAGCTCTGGGGCCAACGTCCTGACTTTC. Protein sequence: CATSDLPQGSSGANVLTF. The rearrangement links TRBV24-1 to TRBJ2-6; TRBD1 matches at 7 bases. The germline gives CDR1 KGHDR, CDR2 SFDVKD. This CDR3 is built from 18 residues. Germline trimming cut 4 bases from V and 0 bases from J; bases unmatched to any gene: 8.

This clonotype was counted between two and nine times. The CDR3 reads CATSDLAGAGGGSYNEQFF. The CDR3 coding sequence is TGTGCCACCAGTGATTTGGCCGGAGCAGGGGGGGGCTCTTACAATGAGCAGTTCTTC. J is TRBJ2-1 and V is TRBV24-1; D possibly uses TRBD1 or TRBD2 (7 bases each). This CDR3 comprises 19 residues. The V gene lost 0 bases and the J gene lost 4 bases, with 21 bases spanning the gap. Germline CDR1 KGHDR, CDR2 SFDVKD.

The gene calls are TRBV5-1 and TRBJ2-7; D assignment may be TRBD1 or TRBD2 (6 bases each). This CDR3 has 15 amino acids. V lost 0 bases, J lost 7 bases, and 17 bases lay in between. Per the germline V gene, CDR1 is SGHRS and CDR2 is YFSETQ. The CDR3 nucleotides are TGCGCCAGCAGCTTGGCCGCCCGGAGGGGACATGAGCAGTACTTC. This sequence encodes CASSLAARRGHEQYF.

The gene calls are TRBV7-2 and TRBJ1-6; D uncertain. CDR3 length equals 14 residues. With 5 bases removed from V and 12 bases from J, the gap between germline ends came to 17 bases. Germline V gene lookup returns CDR1 SGHTA and CDR2 FQGNSA. This CDR3 reads CASSAQVGDLPLHF. CDR3 nucleotides: TGTGCCAGCAGCGCCCAGGTGGGCGACCTACCCCTCCACTTT. Full variable domain (rest looked up from reference TRBV7-2 and TRBJ1-6): GAGVSQSPSNKVTEKGKDVELRCDPISGHTALYWYRQSLGQGLEFLIYFQGNSAPDKSGLPSDRFSAERTGGSVSTLTIQRTQQEDSAVYLCASSAQVGDLPLHFGNGTRLTVT.

This clonotype was counted a few times. The V and J genes are TRBV15 and TRBJ2-7, with D possibly matching TRBD1 (6 bases). Trimming cost V 3 bases and J 5 bases, with 11 bases left between them. This CDR3 has 13 residues. The V gene's germline CDR1 is LNHNV and CDR2 YYDKDF (reference sequence). The CDR3 is CATSREWTDEQYF. The CDR3 DNA reads as TGTGCCACCAGCAGGGAATGGACAGACGAGCAGTACTTC.

CDR3 DNA sequence: TGTGCCACCAGTGACTGGGGACAGGGGGGCTATGGCTACACCTTC. This gives the protein CATSDWGQGGYGYTF. This rearrangement joins TRBV24-1 to TRBJ1-2; 11 bases line up with TRBD1. The V gene end was trimmed by 4 bases and the J gene end by 4 bases; junction bases not matched to a gene: 4. The CDR3 covers 15 residues. Looked up from germline, CDR1 is KGHDR and CDR2 is SFDVKD.

This chain links TRBV18 with TRBJ1-6; 9 positions match TRBD1. Germline V gene sequence: CDR1 KGHSH, CDR2 LQKENI. Losses at the gene ends were 2 bases for V and 10 bases for J; bases not matched to a gene: 6. The CDR3 is 15 residues long. CDR3 region: CASSPGGQGSSPLHF. The DNA of the CDR3 is TGTGCCAGCTCACCAGGGGGACAGGGATCCTCACCCCTCCACTTT.

The genes are TRBV7-9 and TRBJ2-3; 7 bases agree with TRBD2. This CDR3 contains 13 residues. The ends lost 11 bases at V and 0 bases at J; junction bases unmatched: 5. Germline-derived CDR1 and CDR2 are SEHNR and FQNEAQ (reference sequence). CDR3 nucleotides: TGTGCCGAGGAGCGGGATAGCACAGATACGCAGTATTTT. Encoded protein: CAEERDSTDTQYF. Complete variable domain (other parts from reference TRBV7-9 and TRBJ2-3): DTGVSQNPRHKITKRGQNVTFRCDPISEHNRLYWYRQTLGQGPEFLTYFQNEAQLEKSRLLSDRFSAERPKGSFSTLEIQRTEQGDSAMYLCAEERDSTDTQYFGPGTRLTVL.

DNA for the CDR3: TGTGCCAGCAGCCTCAAAACAAATGAGCAGTTCTTC. Its protein is CASSLKTNEQFF. The chain uses TRBV7-9 and TRBJ2-1; D is undetermined. Germline V gene lookup returns CDR1 SEHNR and CDR2 FQNEAQ (reference sequence). The CDR3 covers 12 residues. Trimming stripped 5 bases from V and 7 bases from J, with 9 bases between. Using reference TRBV7-9 and TRBJ2-1 for the parts outside the CDR3, the full variable domain is DTGVSQNPRHKITKRGQNVTFRCDPISEHNRLYWYRQTLGQGPEFLTYFQNEAQLEKSRLLSDRFSAERPKGSFSTLEIQRTEQGDSAMYLCASSLKTNEQFFGPGTRLTVL.

This sequence joins TRBV7-8 and TRBJ2-7, with D uncertain. There are 15 residues in the CDR3. V shed 1 base and J shed 3 bases, with 13 bases lying between them. Germline-derived CDR1 and CDR2 are SGHVS and FQNEAQ. The CDR3: CASSLVVGKNYEQYF. DNA of the CDR3: TGTGCCAGCAGCTTAGTGGTAGGGAAAAACTACGAGCAGTACTTC.

This sequence joins TRBV6-5 and TRBJ1-2; 7 bases are a match to TRBD1. Unmatched junction bases numbered 5, after V lost 4 bases and J lost 6 bases. In germline, CDR1 is MNHEY, CDR2 SVGAGI. This CDR3 spans 13 amino acids. CDR3 nucleotides: TGTGCCAGCAGTTCAGGACAGGCGAATGGCTACACCTTC. The encoded protein is CASSSGQANGYTF.

This clonotype has just one count. One end of the junction varies from germline; a read error may be responsible. This chain links TRBV10-3 with TRBJ1-1; 7 positions match TRBD1. The CDR3 covers 13 residues. Germline V gene sequence: CDR1 ENHRY, CDR2 SYGVKD. CDR3 in amino acids: CAISPDRNIEAFF. CDR3 nucleotides: TGTGCCATCAGCCCGGACAGGAACATTGAAGCTTTCTTT.

This clonotype was observed a few times. This chain connects TRBV4-3 to TRBJ2-3; 7 positions match TRBD1. Germline CDR1 is LGHNA and CDR2 is YSLEER. Trimming took 0 bases from V and 4 from J; bases not matched to a gene: 4. CDR3 length equals 15 residues. The CDR3 nucleotides are TGCGCCAGCAGCCAAGAAGGGGGCCGGGCAGATACGCAGTATTTT. It specifies CASSQEGGRADTQYF.